The text below deals with one TCR beta chain. V dropped 3 bases and J dropped 4; count of bases not matched to a gene: 7. The CDR3 extends over 15 amino acids. Per the germline V gene, CDR1 is KGHSH and CDR2 is LQKENI. Via MiXCR, TCRdb re-called the 5' RACE reads, giving one row per CDR3 protein. The sample carries 700,000 or so distinct CDR3 sequences, 21% recorded once. The data originate from a study of identical twins. The same data also contributed to another study, on T cells expressing NK-cell markers.

This sequence was found in a woman aged 18-29 years in good health. The sequenced sample was PBMCs. This rearrangement joins TRBV18 to TRBJ2-7, with 9 bases that match TRBD1. The CDR3 reads CASSPGQGDQYEQYF. In nucleotides, the CDR3 is TGTGCCAGCTCACCGGGACAGGGAGACCAATACGAGCAGTACTTC.